The rows below give T cell receptor beta chains drawn from one sample of a study of shared T cell receptors in the human thymus. Sequenced by immunoSEQ multiplex PCR; TCRdb stores in-frame clones only, minus some. The sample consists of hundreds of thousands of clones, more than 75% of them appearing once. This same sample was also part of a study on human thymus T cells.

Specimen: thymocytes. These receptors were obtained from a boy under two years old with a congenital heart defect. Each CDR3 is given with its conserved first and last residue. The D gene is left open where the match is weak. Size is stated for part of the rows, as once, few or many counts, or as a class when the clone is expanded.

V: TRBV4-3
D: TRBD2
length: 18
size: .
J: TRBJ2-1
DNA: TGCGCCAGCAGCCAAGATACTCGGACTAGCGGGAGCGACAATGAGCAGTTCTTC
CDR3: CASSQDTRTSGSDNEQFF

V: TRBV27
D: .
length: 14
size: .
J: TRBJ2-3
DNA: TGTGCCAGCAGTTGCGGGACAGGCACAGATACGCAGTATTTT
CDR3: CASSCGTGTDTQYF

V: TRBV20-1
D: TRBD2
length: 11
size: .
J: TRBJ2-1
DNA: TGCAGTGCGAGGACTAGCGGCCTCCAGTTCTTC
CDR3: CSARTSGLQFF

V: TRBV5-1
D: .
length: 13
size: .
J: TRBJ2-3
DNA: TGCGCCAGCAGCTTGGCTTCGGCAGATACGCAGTATTTT
CDR3: CASSLASADTQYF

V: TRBV5-6
D: TRBD2
length: 14
size: .
J: TRBJ2-5
DNA: TGTGCCAGCAGGGCCCTAGCGGGAGGGGGGGAGCAGTACTTC
CDR3: CASRALAGGGEQYF

V: TRBV27
D: .
length: 15
size: .
J: TRBJ1-4
DNA: TGTGCCAGCGGACGCGCGGGAGTGACTAATGAAAAACTGTTTTTT
CDR3: CASGRAGVTNEKLFF

V: TRBV18
D: TRBD2
length: 16
size: .
J: TRBJ2-3
DNA: TGTGCCAGCTCACCTCCGGGACTAGCGGCGACATATACGCAGTATTTT
CDR3: CASSPPGLAATYTQYF

V: TRBV12-5
D: TRBD2
length: 16
size: few
J: TRBJ2-7
DNA: TGTGCTAGTGGTCCTCCCTCGACTAGCGCCACCTACGAGCAGTACTTC
CDR3: CASGPPSTSATYEQYF

V: TRBV14
D: .
length: 13
size: .
J: TRBJ1-2
DNA: TGTGCCAGCAGCCCACAAAGGGGTGTTGGCTACACCTTC
CDR3: CASSPQRGVGYTF

V: TRBV5-4
D: TRBD1
length: 17
size: .
J: TRBJ2-1
DNA: TGTGCCAGCAGCTACGACAGGGCTAAGAACTCCTACAATGAGCAGTTCTTC
CDR3: CASSYDRAKNSYNEQFF

V: TRBV6-6
D: .
length: 13
size: once
J: TRBJ2-7
DNA: TGTGCCAGCAGTTACTTACAGGGATACGAGCAGTACTTC
CDR3: CASSYLQGYEQYF

V: TRBV5-6
D: .
length: 15
size: .
J: TRBJ2-3
DNA: TGTGCCAGCAGCCCCGGGGGACCCGGCCCAGATACGCAGTATTTT
CDR3: CASSPGGPGPDTQYF

V: TRBV7-6
D: TRBD2
length: 18
size: .
J: TRBJ2-1
DNA: TGTGCCAGCAGCTTAAATGGGGAGTCCGGGACTAGCAACAATGAGCAGTTCTTC
CDR3: CASSLNGESGTSNNEQFF

V: TRBV25-1
D: .
length: 12
size: .
J: TRBJ1-1
DNA: TGTGCCAGCAGTATAGAGAACACTGAAGCTTTCTTT
CDR3: CASSIENTEAFF

V: TRBV5-4
D: .
length: 16
size: few
J: TRBJ2-5
DNA: TGTGCCAGCAGCCCAACCGTTAGGCAGGTCCAAGAGACCCAGTACTTC
CDR3: CASSPTVRQVQETQYF

V: TRBV4-2
D: .
length: 11
size: .
J: TRBJ2-5
DNA: TGTGCCAGCAGTCGCGGAGAGACCCAGTACTTC
CDR3: CASSRGETQYF

V: TRBV18
D: .
length: 11
size: .
J: TRBJ2-1
DNA: TGTGCCAGCTCACCGGGGGGTGAGCAGTTCTTC
CDR3: CASSPGGEQFF

V: TRBV7-6
D: .
length: 15
size: .
J: TRBJ2-2
DNA: TGTGCCAGCAGCTTAGATCCTAGCATGGGCGGGGAGCTGTTTTTT
CDR3: CASSLDPSMGGELFF

V: TRBV4-3
D: TRBD1
length: 15
size: .
J: TRBJ2-7
DNA: TGCGCCAGCAGCCTGGACAGGGATCCTCCCAACGAGCAGTACTTC
CDR3: CASSLDRDPPNEQYF

V: TRBV4-2
D: .
length: 13
size: .
J: TRBJ1-2
DNA: TGTGCCAGCAGCCAGTTGACAGGCCGGGGCTACACCTTC
CDR3: CASSQLTGRGYTF

V: TRBV5-1
D: TRBD2
length: 17
size: few
J: TRBJ2-1
DNA: TGCGCCAGCAGCCGCCTGACTAGCGGGAGGGCCCTCAATGAGCAGTTCTTC
CDR3: CASSRLTSGRALNEQFF

V: TRBV29-1
D: TRBD2
length: 13
size: once
J: TRBJ2-5
DNA: TGCAGCGCCCGCCGGGCGGGGGAAGAGACCCAGTACTTC
CDR3: CSARRAGEETQYF

V: TRBV4-2
D: .
length: 14
size: once
J: TRBJ1-2
DNA: TGTGCCAGCAGCCCCAAGCGGAGGTCCTATGGCTACACCTTC
CDR3: CASSPKRRSYGYTF